This record looks at one T cell receptor beta chain sequence and its context. CDR3 length equals 13 residues. Trimming cost V 4 bases and J 11 bases, with 15 bases left between them. Germline V gene sequence: CDR1 MNHEY, CDR2 SVGEGT. This entry is derived from a study of blood T cells in healthy people across ages. Alongside a J-beta primer mix, a sample-barcoded 5' primer served in a second PCR lasting about 7 to 12 cycles. TCRdb processed the 5' RACE reads anew with MiXCR; each CDR3 protein has one entry. The top ten hold about a fifth of the sample, which has almost 1 million distinct CDR3 sequences, 51% seen once.

The sequence derives from a woman aged 60-75 years in good health. The chain employs TRBV6-2 or TRBV6-3 and TRBJ1-5; D call uncertain. The sample consisted of blood. Here the CDR3 DNA reads TGTGCCAGCAGTTCGGTAGGGTTCGGTGCCCAGCATTTT. It specifies CASSSVGFGAQHF.